This T cell receptor (beta chain) is from a study of Graves' ophthalmopathy and Graves' hyperthyroidism. Whole-study results and caveats: Ophthalmopathy could be told apart from stable hyperthyroidism by a 13-signature model (about 90% sensitivity, around 79% specificity).

Trimming removed 6 bases from V and 2 bases from J, with 17 bases in between. The V gene's germline CDR1 is MGHDK and CDR2 SYGVNS. This CDR3 has 15 residues. Ophthalmopathy cases showed moderate-to-severe activity, scoring CAS ≥3 and NOSPECS ≥4, with duration under 3 months. The authors isolated PBMCs from 10 ml of fresh peripheral blood. Comments on this clonotype: Antigen specificity is unknown.

The TCR beta CDR3 regions underwent amplification from RNA transcripts. An opening RT-PCR round employed HTBI primers and preceded a second-round multiplex PCR. MiXCR, run by TCRdb on the multiplex PCR reads, gives a single entry per CDR3 protein. The data show approximately 700,000 distinct CDR3 sequences, 35% to 50% seen once. Sequencing was performed on peripheral blood. The receptor was derived from an adult man with Graves' ophthalmopathy. This rearrangement joins TRBV25-1 to TRBJ2-7; D remains unclear. CDR3 in amino acids: CASSLAPAGPYEQYF. The CDR3 DNA follows: TGTGCCAGCAGCTTAGCTCCAGCAGGCCCCTACGAGCAGTACTTC.